This passage covers 24 T cell receptor beta chains from one sample sequenced in a study of T cells in localized non-small cell lung cancer. Sequencing used immunoSEQ multiplex PCR; TCRdb keeps in-frame clones, though not all of them. The sample has around 79,000 clones, about 78% seen once. The source material was PBMCs, sampled before any cancer treatment. The origin of the receptors is a man aged 35 to 69 with stage II squamous cell lung carcinoma.

The chain has TRBV18 and TRBJ1-5, with TRBD1 matching 7 bases. The CDR3 runs to 15 residues. Germline assignment: CDR1 KGHSH and CDR2 LQKENI. After removal of 3 bases from V and 6 bases from J, the junction contained 8 bases not matched to a gene. CDR3 DNA: TGTGCCAGCTCACCGGCGACAGGGCAGTTTCAGCCCCAGCATTTT. Amino acid sequence: CASSPATGQFQPQHF. Supplemented by reference TRBV18 and TRBJ1-5, the full variable domain reads NAGVMQNPRHLVRRRGQEARLRCSPMKGHSHVYWYRQLPEEGLKFMVYLQKENIIDESGMPKERFSAEFPKEGPSILRIQQVVRGDSAAYFCASSPATGQFQPQHFGDGTRLSIL.

V is TRBV7-9 and J is TRBJ2-5, with D possibly matching TRBD1 (5 bases). The CDR3 covers 13 residues. Germline-derived CDR1 and CDR2 are SEHNR and FQNEAQ (reference sequence). Trimming pared 3 bases from V and 1 base from J, leaving 6 bases between. CDR3 residues: CASSFDSQETQYF. As DNA, the CDR3 is TGTGCCAGCAGCTTCGACAGCCAAGAGACCCAGTACTTC.

In this sample, this clone turned up a few times. The chain couples TRBV5-1 to TRBJ2-1, with D unresolved. Germline CDR1 SGHRS, CDR2 YFSETQ. This CDR3 comprises 12 residues. V shed 0 bases and J shed 10 bases, with 8 bases lying between them. The DNA of the CDR3 is TGCGCCAGCAGCTTGGGTGGCAGGGAGCAGTTCTTC. Protein: CASSLGGREQFF.

This sequence joins TRBV15 and TRBJ2-1, with 8 positions matching TRBD2. The germline CDR1 and CDR2 sequences are LNHNV and YYDKDF (reference sequence). The CDR3 runs to 18 residues. The V gene end was trimmed by 1 base and the J gene end by 6 bases; junction bases not matched to a gene: 14. The CDR3: CATSRGHGRAVFSNEQFF. The CDR3 bases are TGTGCCACCAGCAGAGGGCACGGGAGGGCCGTGTTTTCCAATGAGCAGTTCTTC.

This clone occurred a few times. This chain connects TRBV30 to TRBJ1-1; 7 bases align to TRBD1. Germline assignment: CDR1 GTSNPN and CDR2 SVGIG (reference sequence). CDR3 length: 13 residues. V dropped 2 bases and J dropped 5; count of bases not matched to a gene: 5. The CDR3 bases are TGTGCCTGGAGTCAGGGGGAGGGGACTGAAGCTTTCTTT. It encodes CAWSQGEGTEAFF.

This rearrangement joins TRBV2 to TRBJ2-1, with a possible D match to TRBD2 (6 bases). Germline V gives CDR1 SNHLY, CDR2 FYNNEI. The CDR3 runs 14 residues. V was shortened by 2 bases and J by 7 bases, with 12 bases between the two germline ends. Here the CDR3 reads CASSEPGLGNEQFF. CDR3 nucleotides: TGTGCCAGCAGTGAACCGGGACTCGGGAATGAGCAGTTCTTC. Using reference TRBV2 and TRBJ2-1 for the parts outside the CDR3, the full variable domain is EPEVTQTPSHQVTQMGQEVILRCVPISNHLYFYWYRQILGQKVEFLVSFYNNEISEKSEIFDDQFSVERPDGSNFTLKIRSTKLEDSAMYFCASSEPGLGNEQFFGPGTRLTVL.

Note on this clone: Other DNA sequences in this specimen translate into the identical CDR3. The V call is TRBV9, the J call TRBJ1-1, with 7 bases identical to TRBD1. The CDR3 sequence is 15 residues long. The germline gives CDR1 SGDLS, CDR2 YYNGEE. V lost 0 bases to trimming and J lost 8 bases; unmatched junction nucleotides: 10. The CDR3 here is CASSVAGTGESEAFF. The DNA for the CDR3 is TGTGCCAGCAGCGTAGCTGGAACAGGGGAGTCGGAAGCTTTCTTT.

V and J are TRBV28 and TRBJ1-6, with TRBD1 as a possible D gene (5 bases). The CDR3 totals 13 residues. V lost 6 bases and J 13 bases, leaving 16 bases between the germline ends. CDR1 and CDR2 from the germline V gene are MDHEN and SYDVKM. CDR3 nucleotides: TGTGCCAGCAGCCTCAGCAGGGTGCGGCCCCTCCACTTT. It is translated as CASSLSRVRPLHF. Combining the CDR3 with reference TRBV28 and TRBJ1-6 gives the whole variable domain DVKVTQSSRYLVKRTGEKVFLECVQDMDHENMFWYRQDPGLGLRLIYFSYDVKMKEKGDIPEGYSVSREKKERFSLILESASTNQTSMYLCASSLSRVRPLHFGNGTRLTVT.

About this clone itself: This sample includes further DNA sequences coding for the same CDR3. V usage is TRBV5-4 and J usage is TRBJ2-2; D gene ambiguous. This CDR3 has 12 amino acids. The V gene lost 0 bases and the J gene lost 7 bases, with 4 bases spanning the gap. Germline assignment: CDR1 SGHNT and CDR2 YYREEE (reference sequence). This chain's CDR3 is CASSLEVGELFF. As DNA, the CDR3 is TGTGCCAGCAGCTTGGAGGTCGGGGAGCTGTTTTTT.

The chain carries TRBV27 and TRBJ2-3, with TRBD2 matching 9 bases. The germline CDR1 and CDR2 sequences are MNHEY and SMNVEV (reference sequence). Trimming removed 7 bases from V and 1 base from J; junction bases left unmatched: 6. The CDR3 consists of 15 residues. CDR3 in amino acids: CASTRAGGRTDTQYF. The CDR3 region has the DNA TGTGCCAGCACCAGAGCGGGGGGCCGCACAGATACGCAGTATTTT.

As regards this clone: One junction end disagrees with the germline gene, perhaps due to a read error. J is TRBJ2-3 and V is TRBV7-7, with D uncertain. The CDR3 runs 13 residues. Germline V lookup: CDR1 SSHAT, CDR2 FNYEAQ (reference sequence). CDR3 loop: CASSALGTDTQYF. In DNA, the CDR3 is TGTGCTAGCAGTGCACTGGGGACAGATACGCAGTATTTT.

The CDR3 sequence is CASGKGRNYSYNEQFF. The DNA of the CDR3 is TGCGCCAGCGGTAAAGGGAGGAATTATTCCTACAATGAGCAGTTCTTC. The rearrangement links TRBV10-1 to TRBJ2-1; D perhaps matches TRBD2 (6 bases). CDR1 is WNHNN and CDR2 is SYGVQD in the germline V gene (reference sequence). V shed 8 bases and J shed 1 base, with 18 bases lying between them. CDR3 length: 16 amino acids.

The chain employs TRBV18 and TRBJ2-2, with 7 nucleotides matching TRBD1. Germline assignment: CDR1 KGHSH and CDR2 LQKENI. The CDR3 has 17 residues. V dropped 4 bases and J dropped 0; count of bases not matched to a gene: 8. In DNA form, the CDR3 reads TGTGCCAGCTCACAACCACGTACAGGGGCGAACACCGGGGAGCTGTTTTTT. It encodes CASSQPRTGANTGELFF. Complete variable domain (other parts from reference TRBV18 and TRBJ2-2): NAGVMQNPRHLVRRRGQEARLRCSPMKGHSHVYWYRQLPEEGLKFMVYLQKENIIDESGMPKERFSAEFPKEGPSILRIQQVVRGDSAAYFCASSQPRTGANTGELFFGEGSRLTVL.

This clone was seen only a few times. The rearrangement uses TRBV2 and TRBJ1-1, with D unresolved. The V and J ends lost 6 bases and 0 bases respectively, with 11 bases between them. This CDR3 region has 14 residues. Per the germline V gene, CDR1 is SNHLY and CDR2 is FYNNEI. The CDR3 DNA sequence: TGTGCCAGCAGATTGGACGGATTGAACACTGAAGCTTTCTTT. This sequence encodes CASRLDGLNTEAFF.

This clone was seen more than once but under ten times. V usage is TRBV19 and J usage is TRBJ1-4; unclear D gene. This CDR3 contains 11 residues. V lost 6 bases to trimming and J lost 8 bases, with 7 bases between them. Looked up from germline, CDR1 is LNHDA and CDR2 is SQIVND (reference sequence). The CDR3: CASSSGEKLFF. CDR3 DNA: TGTGCCAGTAGCTCTGGAGAAAAACTGTTTTTT.

This clone was recorded a few times. The chain employs TRBV7-8 and TRBJ2-1; D is uncertain. V dropped 5 bases and J dropped 0 bases, with 17 bases sitting between them. There are 17 residues in the CDR3. Germline CDR1 and CDR2: SGHVS and FQNEAQ. The CDR3 spells CASSTWNLQSSYNEQFF. As DNA, the CDR3 is TGTGCCAGCAGCACATGGAACTTACAGAGCTCCTACAATGAGCAGTTCTTC.

The J gene is TRBJ2-7, the V gene TRBV7-2, with TRBD2 as a possible D gene (7 bases). Trimming took 5 bases from V and 2 from J, leaving 10 bases between them. CDR3 length: 13 amino acids. The germline V gene encodes CDR1 SGHTA and CDR2 FQGNSA. In nucleotides, the CDR3 is TGTGCCAGCAGCCGGGGGGACACCTACGAGCAGTACTTC. This sequence encodes CASSRGDTYEQYF.

V and J are TRBV4-1 and TRBJ1-4, with 7 bases identical to TRBD1. Germline V CDR1 and CDR2: MGHRA, YSYEKL. The ends lost 0 bases at V and 0 bases at J; junction bases unmatched: 10. The CDR3 has 19 amino acids. The DNA of the CDR3 is TGCGCCAGCAGCCAAGAATCAGGGGGAAGTACTGCAACTAATGAAAAACTGTTTTTT. Amino acids: CASSQESGGSTATNEKLFF.

The chain combines TRBV11-3 with TRBJ2-7, with D unresolved. The CDR3 is made up of 13 amino acids. CDR1 is SGHNT and CDR2 is YENEEA in the germline V gene. V was clipped by 5 bases and J by 0 bases, with 8 bases between them. CDR3 nucleotide sequence: TGTGCCAGCAGCCCCCTTGGCTCCTACGAGCAGTACTTC. It specifies CASSPLGSYEQYF.

The chain employs TRBV6-6 and TRBJ1-5; no clear D gene. Looked up from germline, CDR1 is MNHNY and CDR2 is SVGAGI (reference sequence). This CDR3 has 13 residues. The V and J ends lost 5 bases and 6 bases respectively, with 11 bases between them. Here the CDR3 reads CASSREIGQPQHF. The CDR3 nucleotides are TGTGCCAGCAGTCGCGAAATAGGTCAGCCCCAGCATTTT.

The rearrangement joins TRBV28 to TRBJ2-5, with 7 bases that match TRBD2. Germline V lookup: CDR1 MDHEN, CDR2 SYDVKM. This CDR3 comprises 15 residues. The trim removed 7 bases at V and 5 bases at J, leaving 13 bases unmatched. The CDR3 DNA follows: TGTGCCAGCACCCCCCTGCGGGAGAGGCGGGAGACCCAGTACTTC. Its protein product is CASTPLRERRETQYF.

The chain carries TRBV28 and TRBJ1-2; maybe TRBD1 (6 bases). The V gene lost 6 bases and the J gene lost 0 bases, with 17 bases spanning the gap. This CDR3 comprises 16 residues. Per germline, CDR1 MDHEN and CDR2 SYDVKM. The CDR3, as DNA: TGTGCCAGCAGGGCGACAGGTGCTCGCTCTAACTATGGCTACACCTTC. This codes for CASRATGARSNYGYTF.

The chain is built from TRBV5-4 and TRBJ1-1; no reliable D call. Trimming took off 0 bases at V and 3 bases at J, with 6 bases between the two ends. In germline, CDR1 is SGHNT, CDR2 YYREEE (reference sequence). The CDR3 is 13 residues long. The CDR3, as DNA: TGTGCCAGCAGCTTGGGGCAGTACACTGAAGCTTTCTTT. The encoded protein is CASSLGQYTEAFF.

The V gene is TRBV27, the J gene TRBJ2-7; tentative D call: TRBD2 (6 bases). The CDR3 has 15 residues. Trimming removed 5 bases at V and 6 bases at J, with 20 bases between. CDR1 and CDR2 (germline): MNHEY, SMNVEV (reference sequence). CDR3 nucleotides: TGTGCCAGCAGTCCCCGGGGAGCGGGTCCTAGCGAGCAGTACTTC. Its translation: CASSPRGAGPSEQYF.